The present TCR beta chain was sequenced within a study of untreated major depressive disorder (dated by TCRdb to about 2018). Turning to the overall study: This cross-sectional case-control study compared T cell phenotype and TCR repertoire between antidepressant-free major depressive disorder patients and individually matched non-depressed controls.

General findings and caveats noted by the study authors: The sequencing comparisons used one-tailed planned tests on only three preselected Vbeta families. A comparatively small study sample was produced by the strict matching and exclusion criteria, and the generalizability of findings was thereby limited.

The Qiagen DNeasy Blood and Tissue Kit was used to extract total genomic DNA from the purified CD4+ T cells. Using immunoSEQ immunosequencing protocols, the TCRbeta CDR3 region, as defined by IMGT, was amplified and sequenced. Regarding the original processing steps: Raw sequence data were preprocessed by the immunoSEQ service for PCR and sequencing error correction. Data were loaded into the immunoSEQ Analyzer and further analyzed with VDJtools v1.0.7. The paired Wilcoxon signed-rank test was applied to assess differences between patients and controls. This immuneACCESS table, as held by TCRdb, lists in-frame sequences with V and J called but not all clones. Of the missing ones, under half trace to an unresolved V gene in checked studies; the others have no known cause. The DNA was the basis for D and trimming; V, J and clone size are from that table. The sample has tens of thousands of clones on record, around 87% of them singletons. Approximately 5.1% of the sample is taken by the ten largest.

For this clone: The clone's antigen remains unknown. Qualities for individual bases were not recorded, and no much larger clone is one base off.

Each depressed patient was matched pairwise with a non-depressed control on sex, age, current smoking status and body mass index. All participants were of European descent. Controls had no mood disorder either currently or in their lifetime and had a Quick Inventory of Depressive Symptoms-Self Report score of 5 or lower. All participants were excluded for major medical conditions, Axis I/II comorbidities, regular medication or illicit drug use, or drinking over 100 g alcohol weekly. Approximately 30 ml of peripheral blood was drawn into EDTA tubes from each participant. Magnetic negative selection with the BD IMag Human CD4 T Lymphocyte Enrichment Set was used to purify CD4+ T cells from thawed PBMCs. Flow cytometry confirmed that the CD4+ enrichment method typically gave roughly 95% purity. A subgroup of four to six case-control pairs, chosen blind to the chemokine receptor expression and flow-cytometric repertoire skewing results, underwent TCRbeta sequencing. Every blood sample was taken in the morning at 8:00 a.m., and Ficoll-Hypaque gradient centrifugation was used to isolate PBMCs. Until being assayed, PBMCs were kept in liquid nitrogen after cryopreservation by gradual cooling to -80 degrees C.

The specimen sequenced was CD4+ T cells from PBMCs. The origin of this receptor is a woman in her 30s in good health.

The CDR3 amino acid sequence is: CASSQAQTGTYGYTF. In nucleotides, the sequence is TGTGCCAGCAGCCAGGCCCAGACAGGGACCTATGGCTACACCTTC. The receptor chain draws on TRBV4-2 and TRBJ1-2, with TRBD1 matching 7 junction bases. From the germline V gene, CDR1 is LGHNA and CDR2 is YNFKEQ. The germline V and J ends show losses of 3 bases and 4 bases respectively, and no gene match explains 8 bases of the junction. The CDR3 runs 15 amino acids, cysteine and phenylalanine included. Only the CDR3 region is kept as DNA, spanning 45 bases read in frame from base 1.